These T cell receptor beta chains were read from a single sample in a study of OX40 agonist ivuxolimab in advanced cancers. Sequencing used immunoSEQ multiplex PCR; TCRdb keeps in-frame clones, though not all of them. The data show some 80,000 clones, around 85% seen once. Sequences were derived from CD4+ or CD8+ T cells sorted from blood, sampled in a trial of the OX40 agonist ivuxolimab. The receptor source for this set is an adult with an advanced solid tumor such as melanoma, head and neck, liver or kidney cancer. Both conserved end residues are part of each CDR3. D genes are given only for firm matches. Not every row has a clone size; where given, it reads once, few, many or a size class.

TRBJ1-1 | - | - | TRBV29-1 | CSVAEGTGKAFF | TGCAGCGTTGCCGAGGGGACCGGAAAAGCTTTCTTT
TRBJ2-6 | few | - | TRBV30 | CAWSVGLGGANVLTF | TGTGCCTGGAGTGTAGGGCTTGGAGGGGCCAACGTCCTGACTTTC
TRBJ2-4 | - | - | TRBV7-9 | CASSSAGTKNIQYF | TGTGCCAGCAGCTCCGCCGGGACCAAAAACATTCAGTACTTC
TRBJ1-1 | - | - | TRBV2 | CASRERYTEAFF | TGTGCCAGCAGGGAGCGTTACACTGAAGCTTTCTTT
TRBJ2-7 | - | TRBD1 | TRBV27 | CASSLRWDRTYEQYF | TGTGCCAGCAGTTTAAGGTGGGACAGGACCTACGAGCAGTACTTC
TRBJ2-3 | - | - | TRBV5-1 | CASSHLQGSDTQYF | TGCGCCAGCAGCCACTTACAGGGATCGGATACGCAGTATTTT
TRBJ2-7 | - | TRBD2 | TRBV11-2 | CASSVGTSGTLPYEQYF | TGTGCCAGCAGCGTCGGGACTAGCGGGACCCTACCGTACGAGCAGTACTTC
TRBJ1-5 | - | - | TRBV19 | CASSMRGADQPQHF | TGTGCCAGTAGTATGAGGGGGGCGGATCAGCCCCAGCATTTT
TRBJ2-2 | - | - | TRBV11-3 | CASSLGGWTATGELFF | TGTGCCAGCAGCTTAGGTGGCTGGACAGCCACCGGGGAGCTGTTTTTT
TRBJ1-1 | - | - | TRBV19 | CASMHREGRVTEAFF | TGTGCCAGTATGCACAGGGAAGGAAGAGTCACTGAAGCTTTCTTT
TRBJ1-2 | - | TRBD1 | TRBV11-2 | CASSSGQGVYGYTF | TGTGCCAGCAGCTCTGGACAGGGGGTCTATGGCTACACCTTC
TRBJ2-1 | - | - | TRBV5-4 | CASFRGGNEQFF | TGTGCCAGCTTCCGAGGGGGAAATGAGCAGTTCTTC
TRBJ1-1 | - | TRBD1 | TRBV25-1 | CASSEYPTGQHTEAFF | TGTGCCAGCAGTGAATATCCCACGGGACAGCACACTGAAGCTTTCTTT